These T cell receptor beta chains were read from a single sample in a study of early T cells in non-severe SARS-CoV-2 infection. TCRdb reanalysed the 5' RACE reads using MiXCR and keeps one entry per CDR3 protein. The sample lists roughly 29,000 distinct CDR3 sequences, around 5% occurring once. Sequenced input: whole blood. The receptor source for this set is an adult who was a healthcare worker with PCR-confirmed SARS-CoV-2 infection or an uninfected control (not recorded which). The CDR3 runs from the conserved cysteine through the conserved F or W. The order of the fields is V gene, D gene, J gene, clone size, CDR3 DNA, CDR3 protein. D genes are given only for firm matches. Clone size is shown for a subset of rows, as once, few, many or a class of expanded clone.

V gene: TRBV28; D gene: -; J gene: TRBJ1-1; clone size: many; CDR3 DNA: TGTGCCAGCAGTCCTAACACTGAAGCTTTCTTT; CDR3 protein: CASSPNTEAFF
V gene: TRBV7-2; D gene: TRBD2; J gene: TRBJ2-3; clone size: many; CDR3 DNA: TGTGCCAGCCTAACCCTAGGACTAGGGGGCACAGATACGCAGTATTTT; CDR3 protein: CASLTLGLGGTDTQYF
V gene: TRBV12-3/TRBV12-4; D gene: TRBD2; J gene: TRBJ2-1; clone size: many; CDR3 DNA: TGTGCCAGCAGTCACCCGACTAGCGGACATTCGAAGAGCTCCTACAATGAGCAGTTCTTC; CDR3 protein: CASSHPTSGHSKSSYNEQFF
V gene: TRBV12-3/TRBV12-4; D gene: TRBD1; J gene: TRBJ2-7; clone size: many; CDR3 DNA: TGTGCCAGCAGCCTAAACACCGGGACAGACAGCTCCTACGAGCAGTACTTC; CDR3 protein: CASSLNTGTDSSYEQYF
V gene: TRBV6-2/TRBV6-3; D gene: -; J gene: TRBJ2-5; clone size: many; CDR3 DNA: TGTGCCAGCACCCAGCACCCCACAGGCAGTACCCAGTACTTC; CDR3 protein: CASTQHPTGSTQYF
V gene: TRBV7-9; D gene: -; J gene: TRBJ1-3; clone size: many; CDR3 DNA: TGTGCCAGCAGCTTAGCTGAGGTCGAGGGCGGCACCATATATTTT; CDR3 protein: CASSLAEVEGGTIYF
V gene: TRBV7-9; D gene: TRBD2; J gene: TRBJ2-1; clone size: few; CDR3 DNA: TGTGCCAGCAGCTTCGGGGACTACCGAGGGGAGCAGTTCTTC; CDR3 protein: CASSFGDYRGEQFF
V gene: TRBV11-1; D gene: TRBD2; J gene: TRBJ2-1; clone size: many; CDR3 DNA: TGTGCCAGCAGCTCCTTAGTTAAGCGGGAATACTACAATGAGCAGTTCTTC; CDR3 protein: CASSSLVKREYYNEQFF
V gene: TRBV3-1; D gene: TRBD1; J gene: TRBJ2-7; clone size: many; CDR3 DNA: TGTGCCAGCAGCCCGGGACAGGGAGGGTACGAGCAGTACTTC; CDR3 protein: CASSPGQGGYEQYF
V gene: TRBV9; D gene: TRBD2; J gene: TRBJ2-1; clone size: many; CDR3 DNA: TGTGCCAGCAGCTCCAGCGGGAGCTCCTACAATGAGCAGTTCTTC; CDR3 protein: CASSSSGSSYNEQFF
V gene: TRBV11-3; D gene: TRBD1; J gene: TRBJ1-1; clone size: -; CDR3 DNA: TGTGCCAGCAGCTTAGGCAGGGGGAGCACTGAAGCTTTCTTT; CDR3 protein: CASSLGRGSTEAFF
V gene: TRBV12-3/TRBV12-4; D gene: TRBD1; J gene: TRBJ2-5; clone size: once; CDR3 DNA: TGTGCCAGCAGTCCCGGGACAGTTCAAGAGACCCAGTACTTC; CDR3 protein: CASSPGTVQETQYF
V gene: TRBV29-1; D gene: TRBD1; J gene: TRBJ1-1; clone size: -; CDR3 DNA: TGCAGCGTCGGACAGGGGGAAGGTACTGAAGCTTTCTTT; CDR3 protein: CSVGQGEGTEAFF
V gene: TRBV20-1; D gene: -; J gene: TRBJ2-7; clone size: many; CDR3 DNA: TGCAGTGCTACCCCGACAGCGGAAGTCGGGGAGCAGTACTTC; CDR3 protein: CSATPTAEVGEQYF
V gene: TRBV7-2; D gene: TRBD1; J gene: TRBJ1-3; clone size: many; CDR3 DNA: TGTGCCAGCAGGCGGACAGGGCCGTACTTCTCTGGAAACACCATATATTTT; CDR3 protein: CASRRTGPYFSGNTIYF
V gene: TRBV24-1; D gene: -; J gene: TRBJ2-7; clone size: many; CDR3 DNA: TGTGCCGCATCAGGGGGGCCAACTGGTGAGCAGTACTTC; CDR3 protein: CAASGGPTGEQYF
V gene: TRBV24-1; D gene: -; J gene: TRBJ1-2; clone size: many; CDR3 DNA: TGTGCCACCAGGGGGTCAGCAGGGTCTGGCTACACCTTC; CDR3 protein: CATRGSAGSGYTF
V gene: TRBV20-1; D gene: TRBD1; J gene: TRBJ1-5; clone size: many; CDR3 DNA: TGCAGTGCACTAGGACAGGGGGCCTATAGCAATCAGCCCCAGCATTTT; CDR3 protein: CSALGQGAYSNQPQHF
V gene: TRBV20-1; D gene: -; J gene: TRBJ2-1; clone size: many; CDR3 DNA: TGCAGTAGTGACCTCTACAATGAGCAGTTCTTC; CDR3 protein: CSSDLYNEQFF
V gene: TRBV5-4; D gene: -; J gene: TRBJ2-3; clone size: few; CDR3 DNA: TGTGCCAGCGGGCAGGCCAGCACAGATACGCAGTATTTT; CDR3 protein: CASGQASTDTQYF
V gene: TRBV5-4; D gene: -; J gene: TRBJ2-5; clone size: many; CDR3 DNA: TGTGCCAGCAGCTTGTCCTACGACATTAGGGGCCAAGAGACCCAGTACTTC; CDR3 protein: CASSLSYDIRGQETQYF
V gene: TRBV28; D gene: TRBD2; J gene: TRBJ2-7; clone size: -; CDR3 DNA: TGTGCCAGCAGTTCACTAGCGGGTGGCTACGAGCAGTACTTC; CDR3 protein: CASSSLAGGYEQYF
V gene: TRBV11-2; D gene: TRBD1; J gene: TRBJ1-3; clone size: -; CDR3 DNA: TGTGCCAGCAGCTTGGACAGGGTGTCGGGAAACACCATATATTTT; CDR3 protein: CASSLDRVSGNTIYF
V gene: TRBV27; D gene: -; J gene: TRBJ2-7; clone size: -; CDR3 DNA: TGTGCCAGTTTTTCGAGCTCCTACGAGCAGTACTTC; CDR3 protein: CASFSSSYEQYF
V gene: TRBV27; D gene: -; J gene: TRBJ1-1; clone size: -; CDR3 DNA: TGTGCCAGCAGTCTAGGGGGGATGAACACTGAAGCTTTCTTT; CDR3 protein: CASSLGGMNTEAFF
V gene: TRBV2; D gene: TRBD1; J gene: TRBJ1-2; clone size: few; CDR3 DNA: TGTGCCAGCAGTGGTACAGGGGGAACTACCTACACCTTC; CDR3 protein: CASSGTGGTTYTF
V gene: TRBV28; D gene: -; J gene: TRBJ1-2; clone size: many; CDR3 DNA: TGTGCCGGCCGAAGGTCGGGGGACGGCGGCTACACCTTC; CDR3 protein: CAGRRSGDGGYTF
V gene: TRBV7-9; D gene: TRBD2; J gene: TRBJ2-5; clone size: many; CDR3 DNA: TGTGCCAGCAGCTTATCCCTCGGACTAGCGAAAGAGACCCAGTACTTC; CDR3 protein: CASSLSLGLAKETQYF
V gene: TRBV3-1; D gene: TRBD1; J gene: TRBJ1-3; clone size: -; CDR3 DNA: TGTGCCAGCAGCCCGGGGACAGCCCTTATGGGAAACACCATATATTTT; CDR3 protein: CASSPGTALMGNTIYF
V gene: TRBV25-1; D gene: -; J gene: TRBJ2-1; clone size: many; CDR3 DNA: TGTGCCAGCAGTCCAGGGGCTGGGTACAATGAGCAGTTCTTC; CDR3 protein: CASSPGAGYNEQFF